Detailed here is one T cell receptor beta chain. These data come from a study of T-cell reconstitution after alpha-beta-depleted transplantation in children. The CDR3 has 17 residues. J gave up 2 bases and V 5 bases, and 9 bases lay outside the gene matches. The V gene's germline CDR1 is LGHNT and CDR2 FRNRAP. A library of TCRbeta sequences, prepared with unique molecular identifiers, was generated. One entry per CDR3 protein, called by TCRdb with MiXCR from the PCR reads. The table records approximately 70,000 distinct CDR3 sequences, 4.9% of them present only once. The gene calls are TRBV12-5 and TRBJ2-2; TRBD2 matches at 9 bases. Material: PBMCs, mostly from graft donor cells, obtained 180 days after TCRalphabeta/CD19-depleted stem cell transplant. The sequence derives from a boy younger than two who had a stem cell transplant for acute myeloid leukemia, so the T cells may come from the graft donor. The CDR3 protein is CASGPQGTSLNTGELFF. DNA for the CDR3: TGTGCTAGTGGTCCCCAAGGGACTAGCCTTAACACCGGGGAGCTGTTTTTT.